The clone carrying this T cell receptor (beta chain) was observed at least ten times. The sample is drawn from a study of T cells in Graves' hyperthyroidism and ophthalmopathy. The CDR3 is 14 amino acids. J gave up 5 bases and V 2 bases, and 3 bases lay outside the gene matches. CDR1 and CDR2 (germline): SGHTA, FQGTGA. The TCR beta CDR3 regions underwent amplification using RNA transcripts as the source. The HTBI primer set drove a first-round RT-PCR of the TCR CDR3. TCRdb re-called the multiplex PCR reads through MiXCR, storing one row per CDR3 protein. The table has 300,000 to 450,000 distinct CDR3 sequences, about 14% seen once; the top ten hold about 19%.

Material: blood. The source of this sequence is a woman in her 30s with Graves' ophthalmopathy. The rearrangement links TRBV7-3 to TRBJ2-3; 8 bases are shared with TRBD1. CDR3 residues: CASSLGQGVDTQYF. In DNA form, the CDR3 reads TGTGCCAGCAGCTTAGGACAGGGCGTAGATACGCAGTATTTT.